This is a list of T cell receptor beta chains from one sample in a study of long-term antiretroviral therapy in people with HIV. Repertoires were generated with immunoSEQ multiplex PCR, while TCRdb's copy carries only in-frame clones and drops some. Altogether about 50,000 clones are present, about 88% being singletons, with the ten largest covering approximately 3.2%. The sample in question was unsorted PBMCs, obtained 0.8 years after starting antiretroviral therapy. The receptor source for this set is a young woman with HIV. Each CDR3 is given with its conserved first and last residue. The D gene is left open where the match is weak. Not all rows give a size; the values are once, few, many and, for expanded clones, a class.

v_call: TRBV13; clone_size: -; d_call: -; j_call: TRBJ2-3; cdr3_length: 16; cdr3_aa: CASAWMGGEISDTQYF; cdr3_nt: TGTGCCAGCGCCTGGATGGGGGGAGAAATTTCCGATACGCAGTATTTT
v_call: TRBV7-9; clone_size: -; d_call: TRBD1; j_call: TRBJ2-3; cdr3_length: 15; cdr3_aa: CASSSGQGGTDTQYF; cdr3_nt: TGTGCCAGCAGCTCGGGACAGGGTGGCACAGATACGCAGTATTTT
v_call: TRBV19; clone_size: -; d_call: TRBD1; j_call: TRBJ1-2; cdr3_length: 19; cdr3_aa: CASIGRAYSGTVKSYGYTF; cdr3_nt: TGTGCCAGTATAGGCCGGGCATACTCCGGGACAGTTAAATCCTATGGCTACACCTTC
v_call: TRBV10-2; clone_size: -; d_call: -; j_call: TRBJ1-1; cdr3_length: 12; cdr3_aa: CAISDQGPEAFF; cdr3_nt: TGCGCCATCAGCGACCAGGGGCCTGAAGCTTTCTTT
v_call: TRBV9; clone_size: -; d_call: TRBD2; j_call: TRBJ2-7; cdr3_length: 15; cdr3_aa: CASSETGGLNSEQYF; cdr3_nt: TGTGCCAGCAGTGAGACGGGGGGGCTCAATTCCGAGCAGTACTTC
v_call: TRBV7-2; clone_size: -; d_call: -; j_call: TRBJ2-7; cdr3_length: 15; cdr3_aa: CASSRGGQGNYEQYF; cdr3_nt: TGTGCCAGCAGCCGGGGGGGACAGGGAAACTACGAGCAGTACTTC
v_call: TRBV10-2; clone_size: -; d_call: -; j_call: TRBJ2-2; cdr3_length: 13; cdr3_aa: CATQGAGTGELFF; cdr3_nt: TGCGCCACCCAGGGAGCCGGGACCGGGGAGCTGTTTTTT
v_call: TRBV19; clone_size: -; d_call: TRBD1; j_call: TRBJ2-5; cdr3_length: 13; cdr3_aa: CASSIRDRRTQYF; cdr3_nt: TGTGCCAGTAGTATCCGGGACAGGCGGACCCAGTACTTC
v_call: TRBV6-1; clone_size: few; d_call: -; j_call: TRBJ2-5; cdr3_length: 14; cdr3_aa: CASSEVGRQETQYF; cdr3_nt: TGTGCCAGCAGTGAAGTCGGCAGGCAAGAGACCCAGTACTTC
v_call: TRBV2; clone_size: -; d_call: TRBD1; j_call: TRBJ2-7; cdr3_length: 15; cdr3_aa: CASNSPDRGPYEQYF; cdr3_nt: TGTGCCAGCAACTCGCCGGACAGGGGGCCCTACGAGCAGTACTTC
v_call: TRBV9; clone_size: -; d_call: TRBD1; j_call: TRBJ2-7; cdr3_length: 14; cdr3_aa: CASSGGGSSYEQYF; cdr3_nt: TGTGCCAGCAGCGGAGGGGGCTCGTCCTACGAGCAGTACTTC
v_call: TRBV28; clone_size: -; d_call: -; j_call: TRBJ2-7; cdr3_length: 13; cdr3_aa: CASSFRGNSEQYF; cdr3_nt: TGTGCCAGCAGTTTTCGGGGGAACTCCGAGCAGTACTTC
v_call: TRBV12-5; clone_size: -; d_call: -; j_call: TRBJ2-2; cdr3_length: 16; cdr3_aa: CASGFIPLADTGELFF; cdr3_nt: TGTGCTAGTGGTTTCATCCCGTTAGCAGATACCGGGGAGCTGTTTTTT
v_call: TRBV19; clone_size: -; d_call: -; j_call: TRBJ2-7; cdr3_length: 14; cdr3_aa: CASSDGNIIYEQYF; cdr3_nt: TGTGCCAGTAGTGACGGGAATATCATCTACGAGCAGTACTTC
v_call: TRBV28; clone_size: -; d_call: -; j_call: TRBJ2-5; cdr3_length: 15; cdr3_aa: CASRAYPNLQETQYF; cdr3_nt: TGTGCCAGCAGGGCCTACCCCAACCTTCAAGAGACCCAGTACTTC
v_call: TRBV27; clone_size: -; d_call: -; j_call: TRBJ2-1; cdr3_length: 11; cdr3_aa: CASSFLQEQFF; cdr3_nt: TGTGCCAGCAGTTTTTTACAAGAGCAGTTCTTC
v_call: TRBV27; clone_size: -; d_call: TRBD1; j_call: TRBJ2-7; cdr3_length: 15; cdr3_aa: CASSLRGTGHYEQYF; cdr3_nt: TGTGCCAGCAGTTTACGGGGGACAGGGCATTACGAGCAGTACTTC
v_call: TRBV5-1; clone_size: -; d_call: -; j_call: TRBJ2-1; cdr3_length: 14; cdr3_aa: CASSSSGTRNEQFF; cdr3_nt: TGCGCCAGCAGCTCGTCCGGGACCCGGAATGAGCAGTTCTTC
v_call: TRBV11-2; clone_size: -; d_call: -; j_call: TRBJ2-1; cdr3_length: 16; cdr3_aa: CASSLVQGSSYNEQFF; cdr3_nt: TGTGCCAGCAGCTTAGTCCAGGGGAGCTCCTACAATGAGCAGTTCTTC
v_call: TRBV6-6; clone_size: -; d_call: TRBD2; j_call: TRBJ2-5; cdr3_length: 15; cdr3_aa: CASSYPSGRPETQYF; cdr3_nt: TGTGCCAGCAGTTACCCTTCCGGGAGGCCAGAGACCCAGTACTTC
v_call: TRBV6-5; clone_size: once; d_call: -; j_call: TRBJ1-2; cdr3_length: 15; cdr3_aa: CASSPDSGQNYGYTF; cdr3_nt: TGTGCCAGCAGTCCGGATTCAGGACAGAACTATGGCTACACCTTC
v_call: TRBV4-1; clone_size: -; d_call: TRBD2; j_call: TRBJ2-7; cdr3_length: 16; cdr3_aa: CASSQDGVAGIYEQYF; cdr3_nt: TGCGCCAGCAGCCAAGATGGGGTAGCGGGGATCTACGAGCAGTACTTC
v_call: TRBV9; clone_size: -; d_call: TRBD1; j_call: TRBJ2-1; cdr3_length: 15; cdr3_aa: CASSATGVTYNEQFF; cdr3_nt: TGTGCCAGCAGCGCGACAGGGGTTACCTACAATGAGCAGTTCTTC
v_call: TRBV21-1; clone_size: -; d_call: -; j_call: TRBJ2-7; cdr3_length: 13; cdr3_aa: CASSNGYRDEQYF; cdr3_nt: TGTGCCAGCAGCAACGGATACCGCGACGAGCAGTACTTC
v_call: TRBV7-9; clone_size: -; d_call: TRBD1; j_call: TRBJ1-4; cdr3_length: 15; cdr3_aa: CASSAPGTGGKGVFF; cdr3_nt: TGTGCCAGCAGCGCCCCCGGGACAGGAGGAAAAGGAGTGTTTTTT
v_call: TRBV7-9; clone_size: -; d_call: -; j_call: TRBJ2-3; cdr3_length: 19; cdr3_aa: CASSPTGSWGVDNPDTQYF; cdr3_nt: TGTGCCAGCAGCCCTACAGGGAGTTGGGGGGTGGACAACCCAGATACGCAGTATTTT
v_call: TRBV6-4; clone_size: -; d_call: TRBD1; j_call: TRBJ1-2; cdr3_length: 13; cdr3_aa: CASSRDRNYGYTF; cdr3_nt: TGTGCCAGCAGTAGGGACAGAAACTATGGCTACACCTTC
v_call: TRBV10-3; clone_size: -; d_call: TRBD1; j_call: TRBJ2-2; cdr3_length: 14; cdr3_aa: CAISLTGEGGELFF; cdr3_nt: TGTGCCATCAGCCTGACAGGGGAAGGCGGGGAGCTGTTTTTT
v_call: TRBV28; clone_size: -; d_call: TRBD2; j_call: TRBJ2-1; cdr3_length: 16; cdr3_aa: CASSLWASGIRDEQFF; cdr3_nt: TGTGCCAGCAGTTTATGGGCTAGCGGGATAAGGGATGAGCAGTTCTTC
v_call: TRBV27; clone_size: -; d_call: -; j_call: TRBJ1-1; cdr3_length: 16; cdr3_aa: CASSSPPFLGDTEAFF; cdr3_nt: TGTGCCAGCAGTTCCCCCCCGTTTCTGGGAGACACTGAAGCTTTCTTT
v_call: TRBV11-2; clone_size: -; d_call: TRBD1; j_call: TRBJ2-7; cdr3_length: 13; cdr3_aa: CASSKDRGVEQCF; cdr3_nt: TGTGCCAGCAGCAAAGACAGGGGTGTCGAGCAGTGCTTC
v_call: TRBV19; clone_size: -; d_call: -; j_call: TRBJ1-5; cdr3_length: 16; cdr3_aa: CASSIGGGGSNQPQHF; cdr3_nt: TGTGCCAGTAGTATAGGGGGCGGTGGTAGCAATCAGCCCCAGCATTTT
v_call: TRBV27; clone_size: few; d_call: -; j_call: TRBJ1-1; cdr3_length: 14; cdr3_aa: CASSYRGLGTEAFF; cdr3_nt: TGTGCCAGCAGTTACCGGGGACTGGGGACTGAAGCTTTCTTT
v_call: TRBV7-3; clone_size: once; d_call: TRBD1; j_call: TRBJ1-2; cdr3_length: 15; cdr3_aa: CASSPGDRKFGGYTF; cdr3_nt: TGTGCCAGCAGCCCAGGGGACAGGAAATTCGGTGGCTACACCTTC
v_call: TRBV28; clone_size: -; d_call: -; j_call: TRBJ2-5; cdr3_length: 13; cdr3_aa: CASSPSVLETQYF; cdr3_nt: TGTGCCAGCAGTCCCTCCGTTTTAGAGACCCAGTACTTC
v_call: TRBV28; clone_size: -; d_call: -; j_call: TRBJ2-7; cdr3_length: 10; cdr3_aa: CASSDAEQYF; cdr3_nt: TGTGCCAGCAGTGATGCTGAGCAGTACTTC
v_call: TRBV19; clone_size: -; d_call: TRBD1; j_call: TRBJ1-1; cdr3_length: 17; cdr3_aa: CASSHSHRQGINTEAFF; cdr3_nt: TGTGCCAGTAGTCACAGTCATAGACAGGGGATAAACACTGAAGCTTTCTTT
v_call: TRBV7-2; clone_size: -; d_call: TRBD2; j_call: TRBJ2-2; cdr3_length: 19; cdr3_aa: CASSLVSGLAELNTGELFF; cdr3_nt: TGTGCCAGCAGCTTAGTTTCCGGACTAGCGGAGCTGAACACCGGGGAGCTGTTTTTT
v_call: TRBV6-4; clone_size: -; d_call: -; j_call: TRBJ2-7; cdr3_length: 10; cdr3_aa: CASMEVEQYF; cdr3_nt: TGTGCCAGCATGGAGGTCGAGCAGTACTTC
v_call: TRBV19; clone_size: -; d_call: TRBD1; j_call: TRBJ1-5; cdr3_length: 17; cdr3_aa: CASNRRGQGKSNQPQHF; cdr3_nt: TGTGCCAGTAATAGGAGGGGGCAGGGGAAAAGCAATCAGCCCCAGCATTTT
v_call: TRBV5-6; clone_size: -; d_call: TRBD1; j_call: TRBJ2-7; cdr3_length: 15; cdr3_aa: CASRREGQGVHEQYF; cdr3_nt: TGTGCCAGCAGGAGAGAGGGACAGGGGGTCCACGAGCAGTACTTC
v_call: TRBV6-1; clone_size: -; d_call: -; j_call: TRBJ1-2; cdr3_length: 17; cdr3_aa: CAISEAGGNTWNYGYTF; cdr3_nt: TGTGCCATCAGTGAGGCGGGTGGAAACACCTGGAACTATGGCTACACCTTC
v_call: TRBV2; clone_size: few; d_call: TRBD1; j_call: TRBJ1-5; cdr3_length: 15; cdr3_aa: CASSGAGGAGQPQHF; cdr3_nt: TGTGCCAGCAGCGGCGCAGGGGGCGCGGGACAGCCCCAGCATTTT
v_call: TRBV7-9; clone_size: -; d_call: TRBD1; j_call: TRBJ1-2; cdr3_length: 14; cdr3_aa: CASSSTGGRYGYTF; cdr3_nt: TGTGCCAGCAGCTCGACAGGGGGCCGCTATGGCTACACCTTC
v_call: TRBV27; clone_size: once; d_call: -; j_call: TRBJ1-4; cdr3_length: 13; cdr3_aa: CASSLEGNEKLFF; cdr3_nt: TGTGCCAGCAGTTTAGAGGGTAATGAAAAACTGTTTTTT
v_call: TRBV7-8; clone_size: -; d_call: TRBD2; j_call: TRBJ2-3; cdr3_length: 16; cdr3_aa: CASRIAGEVDRDTQYF; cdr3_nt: TGTGCCAGCAGAATAGCGGGAGAGGTGGACAGAGATACGCAGTATTTT
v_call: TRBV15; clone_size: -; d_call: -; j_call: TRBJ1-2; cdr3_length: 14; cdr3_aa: CATSPGGANYGYTF; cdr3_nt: TGTGCCACATCGCCGGGCGGGGCTAACTATGGCTACACCTTC
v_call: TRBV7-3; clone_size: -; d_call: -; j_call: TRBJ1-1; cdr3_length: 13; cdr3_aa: CASSLNRNTEAFF; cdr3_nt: TGTGCCAGCAGCTTAAACAGGAACACTGAAGCTTTCTTT
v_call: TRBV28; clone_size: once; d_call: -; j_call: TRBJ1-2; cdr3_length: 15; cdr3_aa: CALGPHGGQDYGYTF; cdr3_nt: TGTGCCTTAGGCCCCCATGGGGGGCAGGACTATGGCTACACCTTC
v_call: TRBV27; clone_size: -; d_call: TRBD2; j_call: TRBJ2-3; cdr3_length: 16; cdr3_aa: CASSFRLAGVSDTQYF; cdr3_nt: TGTGCCAGCAGTTTTCGACTAGCGGGAGTATCTGATACGCAGTATTTT